One sample yielded the 20 T cell receptor beta chains listed below, sequenced in a study of tumor-infiltrating lymphocytes in localized non-small cell lung cancer. TCRdb's table, derived via immunoSEQ multiplex PCR, lists solely in-frame clones and lacks some. The data contain tens of thousands of clones, about two thirds of them singletons. Source material: lung tumor tissue. Receptors originate from a human donor with non-small cell lung cancer.

The chain uses TRBV11-3 and TRBJ2-3; 11 bases agree with TRBD1. V was pared by 3 bases and J by 1 base, with 3 bases of the junction left unmatched. The CDR3 runs 16 residues. Germline values: CDR1 SGHNT, CDR2 YENEEA. This chain's CDR3 is CASSFRTGGGTDTQYF. As DNA, the CDR3 is TGTGCCAGCAGCTTTAGGACAGGGGGCGGCACAGATACGCAGTATTTT. The full variable domain, its missing parts supplied by reference TRBV11-3 and TRBJ2-3, is EAGVVQSPRYKIIEKKQPVAFWCNPISGHNTLYWYLQNLGQGPELLIRYENEEAVDDSQLPKDRFSAERLKGVDSTLKIQPAELGDSAVYLCASSFRTGGGTDTQYFGPGTRLTVL.

This chain connects TRBV6-6 to TRBJ1-2; the D is unclear. Trimming removed 7 bases at V and 4 bases at J, with 16 bases between. CDR1 and CDR2 from the germline V gene are MNHNY and SVGAGI (reference sequence). The CDR3 spans 14 residues. The CDR3 here is CASTPTAGSYGYTF. CDR3 nucleotide sequence: TGTGCCAGCACTCCTACCGCGGGCAGCTATGGCTACACCTTC.

In its sample, this clone was seen a few times. The chain recombines TRBV7-9 with TRBJ2-1, with D possibly TRBD2 on 6 matching bases. There are 14 residues in the CDR3. The V gene lost 5 bases and the J gene lost 9 bases, with 17 bases spanning the gap. The germline CDR1 and CDR2 sequences are SEHNR and FQNEAQ (reference sequence). The CDR3 sequence: CASSPSNQAGEQFF. The DNA for the CDR3 is TGTGCCAGCAGCCCATCTAACCAAGCGGGTGAGCAGTTCTTC.

V and J are TRBV13 and TRBJ2-7; possible D gene TRBD2, 7 bases. Trimming took off 5 bases at V and 2 bases at J, with 13 bases between the two ends. The CDR3 length is 14 residues. Germline values: CDR1 PRHDT, CDR2 FYEKMQ (reference sequence). This CDR3 is CASSEGGRTYEQYF. As DNA, the CDR3 is TGTGCCAGCAGCGAGGGGGGGAGGACCTACGAGCAGTACTTC.

This clone was picked up a small number of times. J is TRBJ1-1 and V is TRBV4-3; 7 positions agree with TRBD1. The CDR3 is made up of 15 amino acids. CDR1 is LGHNA and CDR2 is YSLEER in the germline V gene. The V gene end was trimmed by 0 bases and the J gene end by 5 bases; junction bases not matched to a gene: 6. Here the CDR3 reads CASSQEMTGWTEAFF. The CDR3 DNA sequence: TGCGCCAGCAGCCAAGAGATGACAGGGTGGACTGAAGCTTTCTTT.

The rearrangement joins TRBV9 to TRBJ2-2, with D possibly TRBD2 on 5 matching bases. V lost 0 bases and J 4 bases, leaving 19 bases between the germline ends. Germline-derived CDR1 and CDR2 are SGDLS and YYNGEE. The CDR3 loop spans 18 amino acids. CDR3 protein: CASSVAPGGLTSTGELFF. The CDR3, as DNA: TGTGCCAGCAGCGTAGCCCCCGGAGGCTTAACGTCCACCGGGGAGCTGTTTTTT.

This clone showed up just a few times. The V gene is TRBV2, the J gene TRBJ2-3; D is perhaps TRBD2 (7 bases). V gave up 1 base and J gave up 5 bases, with 13 bases separating them. This CDR3 comprises 15 residues. Germline V gene data show CDR1 as SNHLY and CDR2 as FYNNEI. The CDR3 DNA reads TGTGCCAGCAGTGAAGGGGGGGGGCCCATAGATACGCAGTATTTT. Translation gives CASSEGGGPIDTQYF.

The chain couples TRBV19 to TRBJ1-1; D remains ambiguous. This CDR3 comprises 13 residues. Per germline, CDR1 LNHDA and CDR2 SQIVND (reference sequence). V was trimmed by 6 bases and J by 6 bases, leaving 14 bases between them. The CDR3 protein is CASSNTNTAEAFF. CDR3 coding DNA: TGTGCCAGTAGCAATACTAACACCGCTGAAGCTTTCTTT.

This clone occurred a few times. The rearrangement uses TRBV7-3 and TRBJ2-5; no firm D call. Germline CDR1 SGHTA, CDR2 FQGTGA. CDR3 size: 13 residues. Trimming removed 5 bases at V and 2 bases at J, with 9 bases between. This chain's CDR3 is CASSKEIQETQYF. For the CDR3, the DNA is TGTGCCAGCAGCAAAGAGATTCAAGAGACCCAGTACTTC.

The chain combines TRBV7-2 with TRBJ2-5; D unresolved. Trimming removed 0 bases from V and 3 bases from J, with 5 bases in between. The CDR3 totals 13 residues. Germline CDR1 and CDR2: SGHTA and FQGNSA. The CDR3 DNA sequence: TGTGCCAGCAGCTTAGCCAAAGAAGAGACCCAGTACTTC. This codes for CASSLAKEETQYF.

The chain couples TRBV5-5 to TRBJ1-2, with D uncertain. V lost 1 base, J lost 7 bases, and 14 bases lay in between. The germline V gene has CDR1 SGHKS and CDR2 YYEKEE (reference sequence). The CDR3 has 14 amino acids. CDR3 region: CASSLSGVESGYTF. CDR3 DNA: TGTGCCAGCAGCTTGAGCGGGGTGGAGAGTGGCTACACCTTC.

This chain connects TRBV10-1 to TRBJ2-1; 10 bases are shared with TRBD2. V lost 3 bases and J lost 5; bases outside the gene matches: 7. Germline V lookup: CDR1 WNHNN, CDR2 SYGVQD (reference sequence). The CDR3 sequence is 16 residues long. CDR3 residues: CASSDPQRGGNNEQFF. DNA for the CDR3: TGCGCCAGCAGTGATCCTCAGCGGGGGGGAAACAATGAGCAGTTCTTC.

V and J are TRBV18 and TRBJ2-1; 7 nucleotides agree with TRBD2. V lost 0 bases and J lost 1; bases outside the gene matches: 0. CDR1 is KGHSH, CDR2 LQKENI, per germline. The CDR3 runs to 15 residues. Here the CDR3 reads CASSPPGGSYNEQFF. The CDR3 DNA is TGTGCCAGCTCACCACCCGGGGGGTCCTACAATGAGCAGTTCTTC.

The chain is built from TRBV5-1 and TRBJ1-1, with unresolved D. The length of the CDR3 is 13 residues. Germline V gives CDR1 SGHRS, CDR2 YFSETQ. V lost 2 bases and J lost 1, with 6 bases in between. This CDR3 reads CASSFQANTEAFF. As DNA, the CDR3 is TGCGCCAGCAGCTTCCAGGCGAACACTGAAGCTTTCTTT.

The V call is TRBV27, the J call TRBJ1-1, with 9 bases aligning to TRBD1. This CDR3 has 15 residues. The V gene's germline CDR1 is MNHEY and CDR2 SMNVEV (reference sequence). Germline trimming cut 2 bases from V and 2 bases from J; bases unmatched to any gene: 3. The CDR3 DNA reads as TGTGCCAGCAGTTTAGGGACAGGGTTTAACACTGAAGCTTTCTTT. It translates to CASSLGTGFNTEAFF.

The chain combines TRBV30 with TRBJ1-1; no reliable D call. CDR1 and CDR2 (germline): GTSNPN, SVGIG (reference sequence). V was trimmed by 2 bases and J by 1 base, leaving 5 bases between them. This CDR3 has 12 amino acids. DNA of the CDR3: TGTGCCTGGAGTCCCGGGAACACTGAAGCTTTCTTT. This translates into CAWSPGNTEAFF.

This clone appeared a single time. The chain carries TRBV6-1 and TRBJ1-2; D remains ambiguous. The V end lost 8 bases, the J end lost 4 bases, and 14 bases lay between the germline ends. The CDR3 contains 13 residues. Germline lookup yields CDR1 MNHNS and CDR2 SASEGT. The CDR3 reads CASAPGQVYGYTF. DNA of the CDR3: TGTGCCAGCGCACCGGGCCAGGTCTATGGCTACACCTTC.

The chain uses TRBV2 and TRBJ1-2; maybe TRBD1 (6 bases). The germline V gene encodes CDR1 SNHLY and CDR2 FYNNEI. The CDR3 has 15 amino acids. V was shortened by 6 bases and J by 1 base, with 15 bases between the two germline ends. CDR3 sequence reads: CASREQGLGNYGYTF. The CDR3 DNA reads TGTGCCAGCAGAGAACAGGGTTTGGGTAACTATGGCTACACCTTC.

The V and J genes are TRBV10-3 and TRBJ1-1; unclear D gene. This CDR3 has 14 residues. From germline, CDR1 is ENHRY and CDR2 SYGVKD. The germline V and J ends were trimmed by 2 bases and 11 bases, with 18 bases remaining between them. The CDR3 nucleotides read TGTGCCATCAGTGAGAAGGAAGAAACTTTGAGGGCTTTCTTT. It codes for CAISEKEETLRAFF.

This clone was counted only a few times. This chain links TRBV5-8 with TRBJ1-1; weak D call: TRBD1 (6 bases). Germline values: CDR1 SGHTS, CDR2 YDEGEE. With 0 bases removed from V and 0 bases from J, the gap between germline ends came to 9 bases. The CDR3 is 15 residues long. As DNA, the CDR3 is TGTGCCAGCAGCTTGGGGGGGACACTGAACACTGAAGCTTTCTTT. It codes for CASSLGGTLNTEAFF.